Listed below are T cell receptor beta chains from one sample, sequenced in a study of CD8 T cells in Susac syndrome. TCRdb analysed the immunoSEQ multiplex PCR reads with MiXCR anew, one entry per CDR3 protein. The sample has some 200,000 distinct CDR3 sequences, 80% to 95% seen once. Material: CD8+ T cells from PBMCs. The receptors stem from a human donor with multiple sclerosis. CDR3s include the opening cysteine and the closing phenylalanine or tryptophan.

J | V | CDR3
TRBJ2-1 | TRBV4-3 | CASSQDNVPSHNEQFF
TRBJ2-7 | TRBV29-1 | CSAGTGNYEQYF
TRBJ2-3 | TRBV7-2 | CASSLISASTDTQYF
TRBJ2-1 | TRBV12-3/TRBV12-4 | CASSFGLAGVYEQFF
TRBJ2-1 | TRBV6-5 | CASSSGQGPYNEQFF
TRBJ1-1 | TRBV29-1 | CSVSTGLNTEAFF
TRBJ2-7 | TRBV5-8 | CASSFGGLGYEQYF
TRBJ2-7 | TRBV6-5 | CASSPGWPGSYEQYF
TRBJ2-5 | TRBV5-6 | CASSWAYQETQYF
TRBJ2-3 | TRBV12-3/TRBV12-4 | CASSPTTDTQYF
TRBJ2-3 | TRBV6-4 | CASSEGSGGSTDTQYF
TRBJ2-7 | TRBV11-1 | CASREDTNYEQYF
TRBJ1-1 | TRBV14 | CASSQVTGWNTEAFF
TRBJ1-1 | TRBV6-5 | CASSYSSRPGAYTEAFF
TRBJ2-5 | TRBV6-6 | CASRYGRALAQETQYF
TRBJ1-2 | TRBV29-1 | CSVEGQTAGYTF
TRBJ2-3 | TRBV7-9 | CASSTTTRLAGTDTQYF
TRBJ2-5 | TRBV10-3 | CATRERVTGTEVETQYF
TRBJ2-7 | TRBV29-1 | CSVEEDRSYEQYF
TRBJ2-2 | TRBV4-1 | CASSPGRGGELFF
TRBJ2-2 | TRBV20-1 | CSARAAPGPRGRELFF
TRBJ2-1 | TRBV7-3 | CASSLFAGGSSYNEQFF
TRBJ1-3 | TRBV12-3/TRBV12-4 | CASSPTASGNTIYF
TRBJ1-1 | TRBV12-3/TRBV12-4 | CASSLLDDTEAFF
TRBJ2-2 | TRBV9 | CASSHPRTSGVNTGELFF
TRBJ1-1 | TRBV6-5 | CASSPQTIMNTEAFF
TRBJ1-1 | TRBV3-1 | CASSQGVGGTDKNTEAFF
TRBJ1-2 | TRBV29-1 | CSVEEGVLGGYTF
TRBJ2-3 | TRBV7-9 | CASSVNDRGADTQYF
TRBJ2-3 | TRBV9 | CASSARRIRLLDTQYF
TRBJ1-1 | TRBV24-1 | CATSSSLNTEAFF
TRBJ1-5 | TRBV19 | CASSIRQGSHQPQHF
TRBJ1-3 | TRBV19 | CASRSDRAGNTIYF